This TCR beta chain was profiled in a study of T cell responses to AZD1222 COVID-19 vaccine. Trimming stripped 8 bases from V and 8 bases from J, with 15 bases between. The CDR3 is 12 residues long. Of note for this clone: What it binds is not known.

The protocol was immunoSEQ multiplex PCR, while the TCRdb copy is restricted to in-frame clones and leaves out a portion. Among 150,000 to 190,000 clones listed, 80% to 90% were seen once. General study findings and limits: Unmutated variant regions reportedly attract nearly half of all spike-specific TCRs.

This specimen was peripheral blood, taken 28 days after the second AZD1222 dose. The receptor was derived from an adult who received the AZD1222 COVID-19 vaccine. The chain has TRBV12-3 or TRBV12-4 and TRBJ1-1; TRBD1 is a possible D gene (5 bases). CDR3 DNA: TGTGCCAGCTTGCCGAGTACAGGCGAAGCTTTCTTT. Encoded protein: CASLPSTGEAFF.